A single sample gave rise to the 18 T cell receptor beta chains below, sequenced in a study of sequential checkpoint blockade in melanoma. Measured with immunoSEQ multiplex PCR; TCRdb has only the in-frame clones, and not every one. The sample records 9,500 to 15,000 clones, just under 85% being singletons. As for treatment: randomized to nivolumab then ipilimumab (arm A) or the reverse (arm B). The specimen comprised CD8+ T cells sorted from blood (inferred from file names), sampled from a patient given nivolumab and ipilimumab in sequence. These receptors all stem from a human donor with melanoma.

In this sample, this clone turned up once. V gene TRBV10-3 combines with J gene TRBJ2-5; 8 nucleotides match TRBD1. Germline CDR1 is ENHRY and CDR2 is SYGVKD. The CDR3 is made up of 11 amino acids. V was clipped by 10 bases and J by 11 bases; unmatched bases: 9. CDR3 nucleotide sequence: TGTGCCAGTCGACAGGGGTTGGAGCAGTACTTC. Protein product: CASRQGLEQYF.

In DNA, the CDR3 is TGTGCCAGCGTTAAGGCCGGGGGGGCTTTATACAATGAGCAGTTCTTC. Residues: CASVKAGGALYNEQFF. The rearrangement links TRBV27 to TRBJ2-1, with 8 bases lining up with TRBD2. The CDR3 is 16 amino acids. After removal of 8 bases from V and 4 bases from J, the junction contained 13 bases not matched to a gene. Germline V lookup: CDR1 MNHEY, CDR2 SMNVEV (reference sequence).

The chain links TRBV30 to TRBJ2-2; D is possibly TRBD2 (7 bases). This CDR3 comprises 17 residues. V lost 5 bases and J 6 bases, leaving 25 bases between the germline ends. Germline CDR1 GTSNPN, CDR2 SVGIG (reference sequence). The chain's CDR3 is CAWGLGRGGSLAGELFF. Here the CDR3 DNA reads TGTGCCTGGGGCCTTGGCAGGGGCGGGAGTTTGGCCGGGGAGCTGTTTTTT.

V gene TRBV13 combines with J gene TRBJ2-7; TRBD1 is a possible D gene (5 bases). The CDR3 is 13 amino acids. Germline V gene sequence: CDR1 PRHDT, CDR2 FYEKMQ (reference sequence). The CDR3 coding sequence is TGTGCCAGCAGCTTGTCGGGCTGGCCACACAGGAGTGTC. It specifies CASSLSGWPHRSV.

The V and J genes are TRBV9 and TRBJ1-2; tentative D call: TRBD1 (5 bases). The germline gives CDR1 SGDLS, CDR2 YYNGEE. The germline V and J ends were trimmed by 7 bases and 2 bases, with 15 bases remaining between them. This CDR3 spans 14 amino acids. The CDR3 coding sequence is TGTGCCAGCGAAGGACATAACGTCAACTATGGCTACACCTTC. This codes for CASEGHNVNYGYTF.

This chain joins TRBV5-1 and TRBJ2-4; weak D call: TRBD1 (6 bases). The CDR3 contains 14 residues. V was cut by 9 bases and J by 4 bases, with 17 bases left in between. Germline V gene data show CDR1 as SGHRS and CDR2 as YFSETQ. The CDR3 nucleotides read TGCGCCATCCTCTACCGGGACATTAAAAACATTCAGTACTTC. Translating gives CAILYRDIKNIQYF.

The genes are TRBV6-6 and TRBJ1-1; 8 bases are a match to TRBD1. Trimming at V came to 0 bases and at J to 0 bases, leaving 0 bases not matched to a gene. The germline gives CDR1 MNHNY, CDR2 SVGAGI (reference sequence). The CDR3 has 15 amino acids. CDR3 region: CASSYSTGVNTEAFF. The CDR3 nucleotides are TGTGCCAGCAGTTACTCGACAGGGGTGAACACTGAAGCTTTCTTT.

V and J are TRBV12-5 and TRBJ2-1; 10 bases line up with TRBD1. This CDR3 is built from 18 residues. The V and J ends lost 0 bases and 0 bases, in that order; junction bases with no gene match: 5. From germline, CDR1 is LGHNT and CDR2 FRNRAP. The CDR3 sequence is CASGLVLGQGNSYNEQFF. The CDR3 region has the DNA TGTGCTAGTGGTTTGGTACTGGGACAGGGGAACTCCTACAATGAGCAGTTCTTC.

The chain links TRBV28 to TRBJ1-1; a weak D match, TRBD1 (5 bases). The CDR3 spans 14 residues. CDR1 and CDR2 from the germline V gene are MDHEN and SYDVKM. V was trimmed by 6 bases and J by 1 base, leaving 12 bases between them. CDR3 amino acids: CASSLTQGNTEAFF. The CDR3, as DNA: TGTGCCAGCAGCCTAACCCAGGGGAACACTGAAGCTTTCTTT.

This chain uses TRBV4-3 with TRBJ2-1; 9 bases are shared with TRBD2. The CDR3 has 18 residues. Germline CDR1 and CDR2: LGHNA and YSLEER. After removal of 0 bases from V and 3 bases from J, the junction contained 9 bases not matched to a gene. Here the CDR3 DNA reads TGCGCCAGCAGCCAAGACTCCCCCGGGACTAGCTACTACAATGAGCAGTTCTTC. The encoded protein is CASSQDSPGTSYYNEQFF.

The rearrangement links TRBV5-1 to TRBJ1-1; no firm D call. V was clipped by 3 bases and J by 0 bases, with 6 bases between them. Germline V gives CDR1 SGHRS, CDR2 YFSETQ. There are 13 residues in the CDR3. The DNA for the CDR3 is TGCGCCAGCAGCTCGGTTATGAACACTGAAGCTTTCTTT. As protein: CASSSVMNTEAFF.

This CDR3 is CASSVTGGGYEQYF. In DNA form, the CDR3 reads TGTGCCAGCAGTGTGACAGGGGGCGGGTACGAGCAGTACTTC. This chain uses TRBV2 with TRBJ2-7, with 10 bases fitting TRBD1. From germline, CDR1 is SNHLY and CDR2 FYNNEI. V lost 4 bases, J lost 4 bases, and 4 bases stayed unmatched. This CDR3 contains 14 residues.

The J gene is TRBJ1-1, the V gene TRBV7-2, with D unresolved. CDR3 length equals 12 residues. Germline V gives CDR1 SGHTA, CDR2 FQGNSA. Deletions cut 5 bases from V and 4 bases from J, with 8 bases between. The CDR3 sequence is CASSRDLTEAFF. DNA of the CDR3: TGTGCCAGCAGCCGGGATCTCACTGAAGCTTTCTTT.

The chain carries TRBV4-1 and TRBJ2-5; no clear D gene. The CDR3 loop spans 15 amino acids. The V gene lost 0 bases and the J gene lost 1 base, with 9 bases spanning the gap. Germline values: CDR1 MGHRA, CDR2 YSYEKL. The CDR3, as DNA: TGCGCCAGCAGCCAAGAATCACAGCCCCAAGAGACCCAGTACTTC. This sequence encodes CASSQESQPQETQYF.

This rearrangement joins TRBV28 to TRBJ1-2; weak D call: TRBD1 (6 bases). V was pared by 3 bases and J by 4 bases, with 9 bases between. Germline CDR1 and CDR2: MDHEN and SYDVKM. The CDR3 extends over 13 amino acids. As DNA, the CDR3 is TGTGCCAGCAGTTTTCAGGGGACCTATGGCTACACCTTC. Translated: CASSFQGTYGYTF.

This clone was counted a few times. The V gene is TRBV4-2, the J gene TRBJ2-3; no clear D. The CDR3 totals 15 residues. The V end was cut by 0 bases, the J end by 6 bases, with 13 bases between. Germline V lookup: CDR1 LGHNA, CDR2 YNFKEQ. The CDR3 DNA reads TGTGCCAGCAGCCAAGAGACTTCCCCGAGGGATACGCAGTATTTT. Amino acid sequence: CASSQETSPRDTQYF.

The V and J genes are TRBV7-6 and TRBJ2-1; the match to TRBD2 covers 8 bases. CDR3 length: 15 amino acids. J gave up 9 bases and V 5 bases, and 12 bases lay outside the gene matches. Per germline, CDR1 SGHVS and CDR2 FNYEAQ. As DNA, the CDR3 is TGTGCCAGCAGCCCGCCTGGCGGGGGGCACTCTGAGCAGTTCTTC. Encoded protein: CASSPPGGGHSEQFF.

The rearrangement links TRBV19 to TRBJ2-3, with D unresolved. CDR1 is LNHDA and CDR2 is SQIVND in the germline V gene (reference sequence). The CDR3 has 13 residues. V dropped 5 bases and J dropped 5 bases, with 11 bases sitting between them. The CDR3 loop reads CASSLTGGDTQYF. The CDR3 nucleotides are TGTGCCAGTAGTTTGACTGGCGGAGATACGCAGTATTTT.